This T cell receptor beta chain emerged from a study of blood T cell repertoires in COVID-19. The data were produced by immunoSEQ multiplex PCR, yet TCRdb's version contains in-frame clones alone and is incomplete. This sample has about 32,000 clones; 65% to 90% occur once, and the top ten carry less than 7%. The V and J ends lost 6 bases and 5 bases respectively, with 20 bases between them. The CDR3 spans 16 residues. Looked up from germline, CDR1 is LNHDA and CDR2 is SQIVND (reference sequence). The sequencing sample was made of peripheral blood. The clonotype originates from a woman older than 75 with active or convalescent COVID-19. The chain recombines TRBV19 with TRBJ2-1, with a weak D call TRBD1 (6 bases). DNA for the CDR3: TGTGCCAGTAGAGGGGTGGGCAGGGGCAAGGACAATGAGCAGTTCTTC. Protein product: CASRGVGRGKDNEQFF.